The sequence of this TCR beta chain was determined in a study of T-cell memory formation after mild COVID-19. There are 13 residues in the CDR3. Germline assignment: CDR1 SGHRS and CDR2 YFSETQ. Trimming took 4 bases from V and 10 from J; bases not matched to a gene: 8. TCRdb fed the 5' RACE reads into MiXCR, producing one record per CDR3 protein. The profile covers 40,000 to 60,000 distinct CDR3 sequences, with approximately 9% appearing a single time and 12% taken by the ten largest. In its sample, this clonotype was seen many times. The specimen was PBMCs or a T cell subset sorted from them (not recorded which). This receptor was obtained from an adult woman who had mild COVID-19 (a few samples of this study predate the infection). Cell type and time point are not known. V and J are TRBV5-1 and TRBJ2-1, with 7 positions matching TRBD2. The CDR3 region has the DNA TGCGCCAGCAGCCCTGGACTAGTCGAGGAGCAGTTCTTC. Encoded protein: CASSPGLVEEQFF.